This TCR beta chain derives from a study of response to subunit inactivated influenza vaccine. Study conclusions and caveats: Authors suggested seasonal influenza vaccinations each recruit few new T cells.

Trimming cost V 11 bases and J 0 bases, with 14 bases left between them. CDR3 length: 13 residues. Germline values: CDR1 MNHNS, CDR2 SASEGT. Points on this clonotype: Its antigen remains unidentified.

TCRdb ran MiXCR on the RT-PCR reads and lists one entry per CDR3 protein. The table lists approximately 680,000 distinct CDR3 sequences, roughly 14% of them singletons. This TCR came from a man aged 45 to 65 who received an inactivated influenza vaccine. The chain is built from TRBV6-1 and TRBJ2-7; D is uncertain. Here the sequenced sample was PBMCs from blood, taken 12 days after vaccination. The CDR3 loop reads CAGQKDVSYEQYF. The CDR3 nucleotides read TGTGCCGGCCAAAAAGATGTCTCCTACGAGCAGTACTTC.